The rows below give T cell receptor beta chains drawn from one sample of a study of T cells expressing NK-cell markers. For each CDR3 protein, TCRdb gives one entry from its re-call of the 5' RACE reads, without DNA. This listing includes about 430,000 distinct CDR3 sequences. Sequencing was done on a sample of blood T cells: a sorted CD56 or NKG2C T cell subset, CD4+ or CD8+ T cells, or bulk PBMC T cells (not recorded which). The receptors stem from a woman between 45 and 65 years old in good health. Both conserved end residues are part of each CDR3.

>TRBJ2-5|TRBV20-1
CSARDSRGSQETQYF
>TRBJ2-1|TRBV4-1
CASSPAGTSGTNEQFF
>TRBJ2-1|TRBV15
CATSSGEKRGTLWRGEQFF
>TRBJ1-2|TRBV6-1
CASNVWGQVHGYTF
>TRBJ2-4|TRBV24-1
CATMAGGIQYF
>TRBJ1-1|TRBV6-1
CASKVKGANTEAFF
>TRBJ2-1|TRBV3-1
CASSQDFGGRPGDEQFF
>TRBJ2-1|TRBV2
CASSEAGTLEFF
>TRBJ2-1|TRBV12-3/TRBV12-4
CASRPGGVHNEQFF
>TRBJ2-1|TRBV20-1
CSARRDQRNEQFF